These 14 T cell receptor beta chains were all obtained from the same sample, sequenced in a study of T cell repertoires in cytomegalovirus infection. TCRdb re-derived calls from the reads in MiXCR, one entry per CDR3 protein. The repertoire holds about 400,000 distinct CDR3 sequences, with about a sixth as singletons. The specimen was PBMCs. The receptors were gathered from a human donor in good health (CMV status not recorded). Some clones in this sample may be carry-over from other donors' samples.

This clonotype was picked up a small number of times. V is TRBV20-1 and J is TRBJ1-6, with 9 bases that match TRBD1. Germline values: CDR1 DFQATT, CDR2 SNEGSKA (reference sequence). This CDR3 has 12 amino acids. With V trimmed by 7 bases and J by 8 bases, 3 bases remained unmatched. The CDR3, as DNA: TGCAGTGTGGGACAGGGCGATTCACCCCTCCACTTT. Protein product: CSVGQGDSPLHF.

Ten or more counts support this clonotype. This chain uses TRBV12-3 or TRBV12-4 with TRBJ2-7; D remains ambiguous. Trimming shortened V by 3 bases and J by 6 bases, and 9 bases separated the two germline ends. The CDR3 covers 12 residues. CDR3 loop: CASSLRPGEQYF. The CDR3 DNA is TGTGCCAGCAGTTTGCGTCCTGGCGAGCAGTACTTC.

The rearrangement joins TRBV10-3 to TRBJ2-3; D gene uncertain. The CDR3 has 14 residues. In germline, CDR1 is ENHRY, CDR2 SYGVKD. Trimming took 11 bases from V and 0 from J, leaving 15 bases between them. The CDR3, as DNA: TGTGCCGCGGCCGGGTCCTCTAGCACAGATACGCAGTATTTT. The encoded protein is CAAAGSSSTDTQYF.

This clonotype was seen at least ten times. This chain uses TRBV7-2 with TRBJ2-7, with 7 bases that match TRBD1. This CDR3 is built from 16 residues. Unmatched junction bases numbered 15, after V lost 5 bases and J lost 5 bases. CDR1 SGHTA and CDR2 FQGNSA come from the germline V gene. For the CDR3, the DNA is TGTGCCAGCAGCATGAAAGGGACAGCGCCCTTGAACGAGCAGTACTTC. Translation gives CASSMKGTAPLNEQYF.

The rearrangement uses TRBV7-8 and TRBJ2-5; TRBD2 matches at 8 bases. The CDR3 has 12 residues. Germline V CDR1 and CDR2: SGHVS, FQNEAQ. The CDR3 sequence is CACGGTGETQYF. CDR3 nucleotides: TGTGCGTGCGGGGGGACGGGGGAGACCCAGTACTTC.

This chain joins TRBV29-1 and TRBJ2-5, with a tentative D call TRBD2 (6 bases). This CDR3 is 12 amino acids long. Trimming removed 7 bases from V and 4 bases from J, with 13 bases in between. Germline CDR1 reads SQVTM; CDR2 reads ANQGSEA. CDR3: CSALGLTETQYF. The CDR3 DNA follows: TGCAGCGCCTTGGGACTTACAGAGACCCAGTACTTC.

The V and J genes are TRBV7-2 and TRBJ1-4; 11 bases agree with TRBD1. This CDR3 has 17 amino acids. Germline V gene lookup returns CDR1 SGHTA and CDR2 FQGNSA. With 3 bases clipped from V and 7 bases from J, the junction kept 10 bases outside the gene matches. Written as DNA, the CDR3 is TGTGCCAGCAGCTTGGCCCCGGGACAGGGGGGTAGTGAAAAACTGTTTTTT. It yields the protein CASSLAPGQGGSEKLFF.

This clonotype was seen more than once but under ten times. The chain employs TRBV24-1 and TRBJ2-3; 9 positions agree with TRBD2. The V segment lost 8 bases and the J segment 0 bases; nucleotides outside the gene matches: 11. CDR3 length equals 17 residues. The germline V gene encodes CDR1 KGHDR and CDR2 SFDVKD. CDR3 sequence reads: CATTRGGTSMSTDTQYF. The DNA of the CDR3 is TGTGCCACCACCCGTGGGGGGACTAGCATGAGCACAGATACGCAGTATTTT.

This clonotype appeared a few times. V and J are TRBV4-2 and TRBJ2-7, with 7 bases aligning to TRBD2. The germline V gene has CDR1 LGHNA and CDR2 YNFKEQ. V shed 0 bases and J 1 base; nucleotides not matched to a gene: 6. The CDR3 runs 16 residues. In nucleotides, the CDR3 is TGTGCCAGCAGCCAAGATATGGCGGGGGTATCCTACGAGCAGTACTTC. Translated: CASSQDMAGVSYEQYF.

This sequence joins TRBV5-4 and TRBJ2-7, with a weak D call TRBD1 (6 bases). The CDR3 sequence is 15 residues long. Per germline, CDR1 SGHNT and CDR2 YYREEE (reference sequence). Trimming shortened V by 1 base and J by 1 base, and 12 bases separated the two germline ends. The CDR3 DNA follows: TGTGCCAGCAGCTTGAACAGGGTTTCATCCTACGAGCAGTACTTC. This codes for CASSLNRVSSYEQYF. The full variable domain, its missing parts supplied by reference TRBV5-4 and TRBJ2-7, is ETGVTQSPTHLIKTRGQQVTLRCSSQSGHNTVSWYQQALGQGPQFIFQYYREEENGRGNFPPRFSGLQFPNYSSELNVNALELDDSALYLCASSLNRVSSYEQYFGPGTRLTVT.

The chain uses TRBV24-1 and TRBJ2-1; D is ambiguous. CDR3 length: 13 residues. With 4 bases removed from V and 6 bases from J, the gap between germline ends came to 9 bases. The V gene's germline CDR1 is KGHDR and CDR2 SFDVKD. The CDR3 loop is CATSDNPSNEQFF. Here the CDR3 DNA reads TGTGCCACCAGTGACAATCCGTCCAATGAGCAGTTCTTC.

The rearrangement joins TRBV9 to TRBJ2-3, with a possible D match to TRBD1 (7 bases). The germline gives CDR1 SGDLS, CDR2 YYNGEE. CDR3 size: 15 residues. Trimming took 4 bases from V and 3 from J, leaving 15 bases between them. For the CDR3, the DNA is TGTGCCAGCAGCTCCAGGGGGGATCGTACAGATACGCAGTATTTT. Translated: CASSSRGDRTDTQYF.

This chain uses TRBV7-2 with TRBJ1-5, with a tentative D call TRBD1 (5 bases). CDR1 SGHTA and CDR2 FQGNSA come from the germline V gene. The germline V and J ends were trimmed by 2 bases and 0 bases, with 11 bases remaining between them. The CDR3 spans 16 residues. In nucleotides, the CDR3 is TGTGCCAGCAGCTTAAGGGGAACATATAGCAATCAGCCCCAGCATTTT. This sequence encodes CASSLRGTYSNQPQHF.

V is TRBV5-5 and J is TRBJ2-3, with no clear D. Between the trimmed V and J ends, which lost 2 bases and 2 bases, there was a span of 9 bases. The CDR3 is 14 amino acids. CDR1 SGHKS and CDR2 YYEKEE come from the germline V gene (reference sequence). The CDR3: CASSFRDNTDTQYF. Here the CDR3 DNA reads TGTGCCAGCAGCTTCCGAGACAACACAGATACGCAGTATTTT. The full variable domain, its missing parts supplied by reference TRBV5-5 and TRBJ2-3, is DAGVTQSPTHLIKTRGQQVTLRCSPISGHKSVSWYQQVLGQGPQFIFQYYEKEERGRGNFPDRFSARQFPNYSSELNVNALLLGDSALYLCASSFRDNTDTQYFGPGTRLTVL.